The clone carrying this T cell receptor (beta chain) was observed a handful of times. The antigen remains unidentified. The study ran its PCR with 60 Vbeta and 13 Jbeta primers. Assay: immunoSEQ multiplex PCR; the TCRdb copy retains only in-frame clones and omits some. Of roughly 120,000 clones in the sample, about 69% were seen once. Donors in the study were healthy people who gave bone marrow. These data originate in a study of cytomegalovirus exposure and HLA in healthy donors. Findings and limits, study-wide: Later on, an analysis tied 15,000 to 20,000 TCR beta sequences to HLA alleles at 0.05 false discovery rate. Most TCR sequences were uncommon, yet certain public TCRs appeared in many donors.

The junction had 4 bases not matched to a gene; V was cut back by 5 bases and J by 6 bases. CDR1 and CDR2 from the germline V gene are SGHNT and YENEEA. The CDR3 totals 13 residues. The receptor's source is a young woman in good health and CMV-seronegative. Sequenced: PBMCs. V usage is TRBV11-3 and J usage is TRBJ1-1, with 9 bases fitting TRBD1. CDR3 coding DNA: TGTGCCAGCAGCGCCCGGACAGGGGCTGAAGCTTTCTTT. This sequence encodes CASSARTGAEAFF.